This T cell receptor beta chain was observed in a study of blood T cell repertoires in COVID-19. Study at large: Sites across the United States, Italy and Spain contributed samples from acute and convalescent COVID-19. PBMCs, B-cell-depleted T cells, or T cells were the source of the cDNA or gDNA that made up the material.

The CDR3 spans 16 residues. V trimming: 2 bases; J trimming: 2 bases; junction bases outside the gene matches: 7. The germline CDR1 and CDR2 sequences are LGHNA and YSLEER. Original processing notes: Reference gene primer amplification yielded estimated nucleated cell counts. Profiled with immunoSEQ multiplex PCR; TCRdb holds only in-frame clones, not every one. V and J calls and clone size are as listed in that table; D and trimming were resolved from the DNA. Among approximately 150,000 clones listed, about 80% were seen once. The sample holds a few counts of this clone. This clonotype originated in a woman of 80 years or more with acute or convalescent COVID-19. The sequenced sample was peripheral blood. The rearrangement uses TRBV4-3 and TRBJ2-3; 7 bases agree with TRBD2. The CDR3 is CASSQFFGGTTDTQYF. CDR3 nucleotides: TGCGCCAGCAGCCAATTCTTCGGGGGGACCACAGATACGCAGTATTTT.